The 15 T cell receptor beta chains presented below share a single source sample, sequenced in a study of T cell responses to AZD1222 COVID-19 vaccine. The assay was immunoSEQ multiplex PCR, and TCRdb's table has in-frame clones only and misses some. The data show about 120,000 clones, with about 92% seen just once and 14% held by the top ten. The sample consisted of peripheral blood, taken on day 0 of AZD1222 vaccination. The receptors derive from an adult in good health.

The gene calls are TRBV2 and TRBJ1-4; the D is unclear. The CDR3 sequence is 15 residues long. V lost 6 bases, J lost 2 bases, and 13 bases lay in between. Germline lookup yields CDR1 SNHLY and CDR2 FYNNEI. The CDR3 DNA sequence: TGTGCCAGCAGAAGAGAGGGAGCGACTAATGAAAAACTGTTTTTT. Translated: CASRREGATNEKLFF. Full variable domain (rest looked up from reference TRBV2 and TRBJ1-4): EPEVTQTPSHQVTQMGQEVILRCVPISNHLYFYWYRQILGQKVEFLVSFYNNEISEKSEIFDDQFSVERPDGSNFTLKIRSTKLEDSAMYFCASRREGATNEKLFFGSGTQLSVL.

This clone was counted once. V is TRBV3-1 (or the pseudogene TRBV3-2) and J is TRBJ1-1; D perhaps matches TRBD1 (6 bases). V was trimmed by 1 base and J by 2 bases, leaving 11 bases between them. CDR1 and CDR2 from the germline V gene are LGHDT and YNNKEL (reference sequence). The CDR3 consists of 15 residues. CDR3 DNA sequence: TGTGCCAGCAGCCAAGCCGGGACACCTAACACTGAAGCTTTCTTT. This gives the protein CASSQAGTPNTEAFF.

This rearrangement joins TRBV5-6 to TRBJ1-3; D gene unclear. This CDR3 region has 12 residues. Trimming left V 0 bases short and J 4 bases short, with 2 bases between. CDR1 SGHDT and CDR2 YYEEEE come from the germline V gene. This CDR3 is CASSLEGNTIYF. CDR3 coding DNA: TGTGCCAGCAGCTTGGAGGGAAACACCATATATTTT.

The chain combines TRBV24-1 with TRBJ2-1, with 7 bases that match TRBD1. Germline assignment: CDR1 KGHDR and CDR2 SFDVKD. The CDR3 is 17 amino acids. The junction had 10 bases not matched to a gene; V was cut back by 1 base and J by 5 bases. The CDR3 protein is CATSDFALQGINNEQFF. Written as DNA, the CDR3 is TGTGCCACCAGTGATTTTGCCCTACAGGGGATTAACAATGAGCAGTTCTTC.

The chain uses TRBV21-1 and TRBJ1-3. TRBV21-1 is a listed pseudogene. This CDR3 has 17 amino acids. The CDR3 bases are TGTGCCAGCAGCAAAAAAGGAGGCGATTTCTCTGGAAACACCATATATTTT. This codes for CASSKKGGDFSGNTIYF.

V and J are TRBV6-2 or TRBV6-3 and TRBJ2-3; D might be TRBD2 (5 bases). Germline V gene data show CDR1 as MNHEY and CDR2 as SVGEGT. The germline V and J ends were trimmed by 4 bases and 1 base, with 15 bases remaining between them. This CDR3 has 16 residues. CDR3 bases: TGTGCCAGCAGTTTTTCCCTAGTCGGGGGCACAGATACGCAGTATTTT. Amino acid sequence: CASSFSLVGGTDTQYF.

With respect to this clone: An end of the junction differs from the germline gene, which may be a read error. The chain couples TRBV28 to TRBJ2-3, with D perhaps TRBD1 or TRBD2 (5 bases each). Germline V gene lookup returns CDR1 MDHEN and CDR2 SYDVKM. The CDR3 contains 12 residues. CDR3: CASAGDHPRLTF. CDR3 nucleotides: TGTGCCAGCGCCGGGGACCACCCTAGGTTAACTTTT.

The chain employs TRBV29-1 and TRBJ2-1, with D hard to call. The germline V and J ends were trimmed by 3 bases and 0 bases, with 12 bases remaining between them. This CDR3 region has 15 residues. Looked up from germline, CDR1 is SQVTM and CDR2 is ANQGSEA. The CDR3 loop reads CSVEGTDYSYNEQFF. The CDR3 nucleotides are TGCAGCGTTGAGGGTACAGATTACTCCTACAATGAGCAGTTCTTC.

This rearrangement joins TRBV11-3 to TRBJ2-7; 9 bases fit TRBD1. Trimming removed 5 bases from V and 6 bases from J; junction bases left unmatched: 5. The CDR3 has 13 residues. The germline V gene has CDR1 SGHNT and CDR2 YENEEA. CDR3 sequence (DNA): TGTGCCAGCAGCCGTCGACAGGGGGGCGAGCAGTACTTC. Translating gives CASSRRQGGEQYF.

The chain joins TRBV2 to TRBJ1-2, with D possibly being TRBD1 (5 bases). The V gene's germline CDR1 is SNHLY and CDR2 FYNNEI. The CDR3 is made up of 13 amino acids. The V end lost 6 bases, the J end lost 0 bases, and 8 bases lay between the germline ends. The CDR3 loop reads CASRTVSNYGYTF. The CDR3 bases are TGTGCCAGCAGGACAGTCTCTAACTATGGCTACACCTTC.

About this clone: The identical CDR3 is also encoded by other nucleotide sequences in the sample. The CDR3 loop reads CASSSTGGYEQYF. The CDR3 DNA follows: TGCGCCAGCAGCTCGACAGGGGGGTACGAGCAGTACTTC. The chain is built from TRBV5-1 and TRBJ2-7, with 9 bases lining up with TRBD1. CDR1 and CDR2 from the germline V gene are SGHRS and YFSETQ. V dropped 3 bases and J dropped 4; count of bases not matched to a gene: 2. CDR3 length: 13 residues. The full variable domain, in which reference TRBV5-1 and TRBJ2-7 provide the parts outside the CDR3, is KAGVTQTPRYLIKTRGQQVTLSCSPISGHRSVSWYQQTPGQGLQFLFEYFSETQRNKGNFPGRFSGRQFSNSRSEMNVSTLELGDSALYLCASSSTGGYEQYFGPGTRLTVT.

The chain couples TRBV7-9 to TRBJ2-1; D is unclear. Germline V CDR1 and CDR2: SEHNR, FQNEAQ (reference sequence). Deletions cut 3 bases from V and 3 bases from J, with 18 bases between. This CDR3 is 17 amino acids long. The CDR3: CASSFPQEPLVYNEQFF. CDR3 sequence (DNA): TGTGCCAGCAGCTTCCCCCAGGAACCTCTAGTCTACAATGAGCAGTTCTTC.

The chain links TRBV5-1 to TRBJ2-7, with 8 nucleotides matching TRBD2. The CDR3 contains 16 residues. Germline CDR1 is SGHRS and CDR2 is YFSETQ. V gave up 0 bases and J gave up 3 bases; unmatched junction bases: 8. The CDR3 spells CASSLGGLGLSYEQYF. The CDR3, as DNA: TGCGCCAGCAGCTTGGGGGGACTAGGACTAAGCTACGAGCAGTACTTC.

The rearrangement joins TRBV19 to TRBJ1-5, with D possibly being TRBD1 (5 bases). V lost 5 bases and J lost 0, with 8 bases in between. The V gene's germline CDR1 is LNHDA and CDR2 SQIVND (reference sequence). The CDR3 has 14 residues. CDR3 DNA sequence: TGTGCCAGTAGTCGGGGGTCTAGCAATCAGCCCCAGCATTTT. Translating gives CASSRGSSNQPQHF.

The CDR3 DNA follows: TGCGCCAGCAGCCAAAGACAGGGGGGCACTGAAGCTTTCTTT. Encoded protein: CASSQRQGGTEAFF. The chain combines TRBV4-1 with TRBJ1-1; 9 bases align to TRBD1. J gave up 4 bases and V 2 bases, and 2 bases lay outside the gene matches. In germline, CDR1 is MGHRA, CDR2 YSYEKL. This CDR3 comprises 14 residues.